This T cell receptor (beta chain) was captured by sequencing in a study of human T cells and chemical hapten exposure. MiXCR, run by TCRdb on the RACE reads, gives a single entry per CDR3 protein. The sample yields approximately 100,000 distinct CDR3 sequences, roughly 10% seen once. Deletions cut 7 bases from V and 5 bases from J, with 10 bases between. The CDR3 extends over 11 amino acids. Looked up from germline, CDR1 is DFQATT and CDR2 is SNEGSKA (reference sequence). This clonotype occurred many times. Its antigen is as yet unknown. The time point denotes: patch test 2, 6 weeks after DPC sensitization. Treatment noted: therapeutic diphenylcyclopropenone sensitization with weekly scalp DPC. Findings and caveats of the study: The donors suffered from alopecia, so their immune response may not match that of healthy people.

The chain combines TRBV20-1 with TRBJ2-3; D unresolved. This clonotype was sampled from a woman aged 40 to 50 with alopecia areata. Some clones in this sample may be carry-over from other donors' samples. Material: whole blood, obtained in connection with sensitization to the hapten diphenylcyclopropenone (DPC). CDR3 nucleotides: TGCAGTGACCAGTGGAAAGATACGCAGTATTTT. Its translation: CSDQWKDTQYF.